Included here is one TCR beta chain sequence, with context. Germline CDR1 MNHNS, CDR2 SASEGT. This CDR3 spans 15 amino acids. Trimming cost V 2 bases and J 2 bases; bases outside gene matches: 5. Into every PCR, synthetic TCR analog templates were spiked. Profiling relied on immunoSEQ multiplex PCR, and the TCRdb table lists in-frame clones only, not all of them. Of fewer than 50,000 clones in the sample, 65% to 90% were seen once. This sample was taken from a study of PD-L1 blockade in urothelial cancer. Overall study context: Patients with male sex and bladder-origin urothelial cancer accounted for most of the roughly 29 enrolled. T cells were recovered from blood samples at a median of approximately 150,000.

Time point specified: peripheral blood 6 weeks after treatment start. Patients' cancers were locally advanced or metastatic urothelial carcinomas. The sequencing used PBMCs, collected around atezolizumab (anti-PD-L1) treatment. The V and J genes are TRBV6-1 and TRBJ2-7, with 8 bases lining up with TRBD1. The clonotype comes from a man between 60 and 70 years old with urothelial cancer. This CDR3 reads CASSEQPQGAYEQYF. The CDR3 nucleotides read TGTGCCAGCAGTGAACAACCACAGGGGGCCTACGAGCAGTACTTC.